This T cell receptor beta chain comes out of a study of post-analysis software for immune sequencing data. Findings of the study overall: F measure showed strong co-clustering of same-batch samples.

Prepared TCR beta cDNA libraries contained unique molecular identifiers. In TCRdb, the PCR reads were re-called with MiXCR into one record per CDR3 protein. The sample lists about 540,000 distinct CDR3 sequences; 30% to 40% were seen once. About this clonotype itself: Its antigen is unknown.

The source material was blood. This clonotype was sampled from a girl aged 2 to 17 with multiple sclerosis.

The CDR3 is CASSLDFGLSSYEQYF. CDR3 coding DNA: TGTGCCAGCAGCTTAGATTTCGGACTTAGCTCCTACGAGCAGTACTTC. The V call is TRBV11-2, the J call TRBJ2-7; tentatively, D is TRBD2 (5 bases). CDR3 size: 16 residues. Germline CDR1 reads SGHAT; CDR2 reads FQNNGV. Trimming removed 0 bases at V and 0 bases at J, with 12 bases between. The whole variable domain, filled in from reference TRBV11-2 and TRBJ2-7, reads EAGVAQSPRYKIIEKRQSVAFWCNPISGHATLYWYQQILGQGPKLLIQFQNNGVVDDSQLPKDRFSAERLKGVDSTLKIQPAKLEDSAVYLCASSLDFGLSSYEQYFGPGTRLTVT.